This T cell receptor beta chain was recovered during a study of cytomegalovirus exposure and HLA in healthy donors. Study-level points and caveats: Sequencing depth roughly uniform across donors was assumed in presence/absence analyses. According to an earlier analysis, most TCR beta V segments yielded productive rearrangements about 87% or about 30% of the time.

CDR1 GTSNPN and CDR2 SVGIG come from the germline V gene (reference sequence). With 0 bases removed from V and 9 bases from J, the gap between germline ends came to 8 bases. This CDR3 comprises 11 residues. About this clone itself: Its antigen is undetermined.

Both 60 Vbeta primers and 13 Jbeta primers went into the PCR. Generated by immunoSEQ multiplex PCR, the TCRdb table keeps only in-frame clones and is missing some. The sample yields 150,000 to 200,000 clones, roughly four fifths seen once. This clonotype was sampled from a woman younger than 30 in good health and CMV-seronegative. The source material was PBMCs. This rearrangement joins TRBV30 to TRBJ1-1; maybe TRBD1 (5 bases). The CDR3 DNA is TGTGCCTGGAGTGTAGGGGTGCAAGCTTTCTTT. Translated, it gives CAWSVGVQAFF.